A selection of T cell receptor beta chains follows, all from one sample in a study of Ad26.COV2.S vaccination and SARS-CoV-2 variants. Libraries were prepared by immunoSEQ multiplex PCR; TCRdb keeps only in-frame clonotypes and omits some of them. This sample has 410,000 or so clones; roughly 90% occur once, and the top ten carry less than 2%. Specimen: peripheral blood, collected in a trial of Ad26.COV2.S vaccine versus placebo. The source of these receptors is a person aged 18-65 years who received the Ad26.COV2.S COVID-19 vaccine or a placebo. The CDR3 runs from the conserved cysteine through the conserved F or W. The D gene is left open where the match is weak. Clone sizes are given selectively: once, few, many, or a class where the clone is expanded.

clone size,V gene,J gene,D gene,CDR3 protein,CDR3 DNA
-,TRBV11-3,TRBJ2-6,-,CASSLGGVGANVLTF,TGTGCCAGCAGCCTGGGCGGGGTTGGGGCCAACGTCCTGACTTTC
-,TRBV7-9,TRBJ2-3,-,CASSLVSSSTDTQYF,TGTGCCAGCAGCTTAGTAAGTTCTAGCACAGATACGCAGTATTTT
-,TRBV27,TRBJ1-1,-,CASRRVGANTEAFF,TGTGCCAGCAGAAGAGTAGGGGCTAACACTGAAGCTTTCTTT
-,TRBV7-6,TRBJ1-5,-,CASSPEVGGRNQPQHF,TGTGCCAGCAGTCCCGAGGTTGGGGGTCGCAATCAGCCCCAGCATTTT
-,TRBV2,TRBJ2-7,TRBD1,CASIWTGDDEQYF,TGTGCCAGCATTTGGACAGGGGACGACGAGCAGTACTTC
-,TRBV10-1,TRBJ2-1,-,CASSEGGLSSYNEQFF,TGCGCCAGCAGTGAGGGGGGGCTTAGCTCCTACAATGAGCAGTTCTTC
-,TRBV29-1,TRBJ2-5,-,CSAWGGPYETQYF,TGCAGCGCTTGGGGGGGGCCTTACGAGACCCAGTACTTC
-,TRBV4-3,TRBJ1-6,-,CASSQDKEENSPLHF,TGCGCCAGCAGCCAAGATAAGGAAGAAAACTCACCCCTCCACTTT
once,TRBV7-8,TRBJ2-3,TRBD1,CASRSYQGADTQYF,TGTGCCAGCAGATCATACCAGGGGGCAGATACGCAGTATTTT
-,TRBV7-8,TRBJ2-3,-,CASSLASTDTQYF,TGTGCCAGCAGCTTAGCCAGCACAGATACGCAGTATTTT
-,TRBV30,TRBJ1-2,TRBD1,CAWEVGQGAGGYTF,TGTGCCTGGGAGGTCGGACAGGGGGCTGGAGGCTACACCTTC
once,TRBV11-2,TRBJ1-2,TRBD1,CASSLDSGGYGYTF,TGTGCCAGCAGCTTAGATTCAGGGGGCTATGGCTACACCTTC
-,TRBV18,TRBJ1-1,-,CASSLLDFTEAFF,TGTGCCAGCTCACTGTTGGATTTCACTGAAGCTTTCTTT
-,TRBV20-1,TRBJ1-2,-,CSASTLSSRYTF,TGCAGTGCTAGTACTTTGTCTAGCCGCTACACCTTC
-,TRBV6-5,TRBJ1-5,-,CASLNRINQPQHF,TGTGCCAGCCTAAACAGGATCAATCAGCCCCAGCATTTT
once,TRBV28,TRBJ2-2,-,CASTNAGATNTGELFF,TGTGCCAGCACTAACGCGGGGGCGACGAACACCGGGGAGCTGTTTTTT
-,TRBV2,TRBJ2-3,TRBD2,CASSEPTGLAGGTDTQYF,TGTGCCAGCAGTGAACCAACGGGACTAGCGGGGGGCACAGATACGCAGTATTTT
-,TRBV7-9,TRBJ2-5,TRBD2,CASSYIAGVETQYF,TGTGCCAGCAGCTACATAGCGGGAGTTGAGACCCAGTACTTC
once,TRBV11-2,TRBJ2-6,-,CASTMSANVLTF,TGTGCCAGCACCATGTCTGCCAACGTCCTGACTTTC
-,TRBV5-5,TRBJ2-5,-,CASSWGSVGAETQYF,TGTGCCAGCAGCTGGGGCTCAGTGGGTGCGGAGACCCAGTACTTC
-,TRBV4-3,TRBJ1-1,-,CASSQTKLSEAFF,TGCGCCAGCAGCCAAACAAAACTAAGTGAAGCTTTCTTT
-,TRBV5-1,TRBJ2-2,-,CASSLLGHITGELFF,TGCGCCAGCAGCTTGCTGGGACACATCACCGGGGAGCTGTTTTTT
-,TRBV19,TRBJ2-6,-,CASNKIGAHGANVLTF,TGTGCCAGTAATAAAATCGGGGCGCACGGGGCCAACGTCCTGACTTTC
-,TRBV4-1,TRBJ2-5,-,CASSQVANEETQYF,TGCGCCAGCAGCCAAGTGGCTAATGAAGAGACCCAGTACTTC
-,TRBV5-1,TRBJ2-2,TRBD1,CASNLRDRGNTGELFF,TGCGCCAGCAACCTGCGGGACAGGGGGAACACCGGGGAGCTGTTTTTT
-,TRBV5-8,TRBJ2-7,TRBD2,CASSFYLAGGQHPRRYEQYF,TGTGCCAGCAGCTTTTACCTAGCGGGGGGTCAACATCCCCGGCGGTACGAGCAGTACTTC
-,TRBV24-1,TRBJ2-2,TRBD2,CATSDSPVVGLAGLPGTGELFF,TGTGCCACCAGTGATTCCCCGGTTGTCGGACTAGCGGGGCTGCCGGGCACCGGGGAGCTGTTTTTT
-,TRBV27,TRBJ2-3,TRBD1,CASSSPETGALRTDTQYF,TGTGCCAGCAGTTCACCGGAGACAGGGGCCTTACGCACAGATACGCAGTATTTT
-,TRBV4-3,TRBJ2-3,-,CASSQDKTSTDTQYF,TGCGCCAGCAGCCAAGATAAGACCAGCACAGATACGCAGTATTTT
-,TRBV14,TRBJ1-1,-,CASSPLGAGLTEAFF,TGTGCCAGCAGCCCGTTGGGAGCGGGGCTCACTGAAGCTTTCTTT
-,TRBV7-2,TRBJ2-7,-,CASSSNEWGSPYEQYF,TGTGCCAGCAGCTCTAATGAGTGGGGGTCCCCATACGAGCAGTACTTC
-,TRBV5-1,TRBJ1-2,-,CASTPGSPNYGYTF,TGCGCCAGCACCCCGGGCAGCCCGAACTATGGCTACACCTTC
-,TRBV9,TRBJ1-4,TRBD1,CASSVGTDEKLFF,TGTGCCAGCAGCGTGGGGACAGATGAAAAACTGTTTTTT
-,TRBV28,TRBJ1-1,-,CASMSAGLNTEAFF,TGTGCCAGCATGAGTGCCGGGTTGAACACTGAAGCTTTCTTT
-,TRBV14,TRBJ2-5,TRBD2,CASSPGTSGGWEETQYF,TGTGCCAGCAGCCCAGGAACTAGCGGGGGTTGGGAAGAGACCCAGTACTTC
once,TRBV7-6,TRBJ2-5,-,CASSLVTSNQETQYF,TGTGCCAGCAGCTTAGTTACCTCCAACCAAGAGACCCAGTACTTC
-,TRBV5-1,TRBJ2-7,-,CASSPSTGSYEQYF,TGCGCCAGCAGCCCAAGTACAGGCTCCTACGAGCAGTACTTC
-,TRBV6-5,TRBJ2-1,TRBD2,CASRRAGGHNEQFF,TGTGCCAGCAGGCGAGCGGGGGGCCACAATGAGCAGTTCTTC
once,TRBV4-3,TRBJ2-1,-,CASSQGGRYYNEQFF,TGCGCCAGCAGCCAAGGGGGCAGATACTACAATGAGCAGTTCTTC
-,TRBV7-2,TRBJ2-1,TRBD2,CASSLSGGANEQFF,TGTGCCAGCAGCCTTAGCGGGGGGGCCAATGAGCAGTTCTTC
-,TRBV9,TRBJ1-2,TRBD1,CASSVAGQGPSYGYTF,TGTGCCAGCAGCGTAGCGGGACAGGGGCCCTCCTATGGCTACACCTTC